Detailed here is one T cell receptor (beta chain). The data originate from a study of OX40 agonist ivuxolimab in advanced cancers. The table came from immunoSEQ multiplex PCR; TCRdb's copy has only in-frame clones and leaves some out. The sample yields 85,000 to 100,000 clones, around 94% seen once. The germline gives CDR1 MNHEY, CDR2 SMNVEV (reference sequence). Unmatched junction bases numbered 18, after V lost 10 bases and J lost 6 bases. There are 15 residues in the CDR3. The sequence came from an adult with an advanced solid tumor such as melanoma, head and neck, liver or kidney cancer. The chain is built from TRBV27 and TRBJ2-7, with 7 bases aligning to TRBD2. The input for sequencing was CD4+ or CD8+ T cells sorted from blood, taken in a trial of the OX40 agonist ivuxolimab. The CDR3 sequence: CATQPTRRGRGEQYF. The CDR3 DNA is TGTGCCACCCAACCTACACGGCGAGGGAGGGGCGAGCAGTACTTC.